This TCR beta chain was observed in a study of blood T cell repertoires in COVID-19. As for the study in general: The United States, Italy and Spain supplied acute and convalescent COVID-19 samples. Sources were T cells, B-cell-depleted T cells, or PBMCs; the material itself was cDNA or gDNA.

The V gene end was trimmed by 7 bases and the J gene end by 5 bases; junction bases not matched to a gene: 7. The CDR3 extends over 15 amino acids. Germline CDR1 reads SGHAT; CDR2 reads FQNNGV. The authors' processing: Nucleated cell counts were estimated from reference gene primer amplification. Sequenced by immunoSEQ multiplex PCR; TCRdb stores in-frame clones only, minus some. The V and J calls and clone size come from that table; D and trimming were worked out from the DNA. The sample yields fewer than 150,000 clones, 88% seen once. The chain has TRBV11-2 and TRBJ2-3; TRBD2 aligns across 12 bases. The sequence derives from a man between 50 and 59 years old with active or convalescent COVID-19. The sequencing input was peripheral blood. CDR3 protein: CASTRLAGEGDTQYF. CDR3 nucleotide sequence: TGTGCCAGCACCAGACTAGCGGGAGAGGGAGATACGCAGTATTTT.